The T cell receptor beta chain under discussion was sequenced for a study of cytotoxic CD8 clonotypes in ibrutinib-treated CLL. About the research overall: Timing of response sample collection was a median roughly twelve months after treatment start, with a range of 6 to 36. Mean productive templates were roughly 280,000; mean productive rearrangements were over 80,000.

Investigators sourced around 1.8 micrograms of genomic DNA from cryopreserved PBMCs for TCR beta libraries. Produced via immunoSEQ multiplex PCR; TCRdb's table is partial and in-frame only. The sample gives about 160,000 clones, approximately 84% of which show up once; 4.6% is in the top ten. The material sequenced was PBMCs, taken after 24 months of ibrutinib treatment. The clonotype originates from a human donor with chronic lymphocytic leukemia.

For the CDR3, the DNA is TGCGCCAGCAGTGTGGACACGTACAATGAGCAGTTCTTC. Translation: CASSVDTYNEQFF. V and J are TRBV10-2 and TRBJ2-1; D is possibly TRBD1 (5 bases). V was shortened by 4 bases and J by 4 bases, with 8 bases between the two germline ends. The CDR3 is 13 amino acids. In germline, CDR1 is WSHSY, CDR2 SAAADI.